These T cell receptor beta chains were read from a single sample in a study of T-cell reconstitution after alpha-beta-depleted transplantation in children. One entry per CDR3 protein results from TCRdb running MiXCR on the PCR reads. Of about 540,000 distinct CDR3 sequences in the sample, around 17% were seen once. This sample comprised PBMCs from the stem cell graft donor, obtained from the stem cell graft. These receptors were collected from a human donor who donated a stem cell graft to a child with acute lymphoblastic leukemia. The CDR3 runs from the conserved cysteine through the conserved F or W. The D gene is left open where the match is weak. Clone size appears in some rows only: once, few, many, or a class for an expanded clone.

D	length	size	J	V	CDR3
TRBD1	15	NA	TRBJ1-2	TRBV6-2/TRBV6-3	CASSYPGQGNYGYTF
NA	14	NA	TRBJ1-2	TRBV10-2	CASSESKARDGYTF
TRBD1	15	few	TRBJ2-3	TRBV7-9	CASSLGTGPTDTQYF
NA	13	few	TRBJ2-1	TRBV5-1	CASSFNSHNEQFF
NA	16	few	TRBJ1-1	TRBV4-2	CASRLIGGHKDTEAFF
TRBD2	15	few	TRBJ2-1	TRBV5-1	CASSPLGLAGDEQFF
NA	15	few	TRBJ2-3	TRBV5-5	CASSFTEISTDTQYF
NA	15	few	TRBJ1-1	TRBV16	CASSWAVRSNTEAFF
TRBD1	14	NA	TRBJ2-1	TRBV19	CASSPGQLYNEQFF
TRBD1	19	few	TRBJ2-1	TRBV20-1	CSARRSRDRRPLYYNEQFF
NA	13	NA	TRBJ1-3	TRBV29-1	CSGRGSSGNTIYF
NA	16	few	TRBJ2-1	TRBV5-8	CASSLTTRLWGNEQFF
NA	16	NA	TRBJ2-5	TRBV7-9	CASSRWGQGGSETQYF
NA	13	NA	TRBJ2-4	TRBV20-1	CSATGIYKNIQYF
TRBD1	18	many	TRBJ2-5	TRBV24-1	CATSDLAAGGAFGETQYF
TRBD1	17	NA	TRBJ1-1	TRBV5-1	CASSRRQGMARYTEAFF
NA	15	many	TRBJ2-1	TRBV10-3	CAIKVHQTDNNEQFF
TRBD1	13	NA	TRBJ2-7	TRBV29-1	CSVLGQGLDEQYF
NA	15	NA	TRBJ2-1	TRBV12-3/TRBV12-4	CASSLGGLGYNEQFF
NA	11	NA	TRBJ1-2	TRBV29-1	CSPEGLYGYTF
TRBD2	14	many	TRBJ2-5	TRBV24-1	CATSALAGGGTQYF
TRBD1	13	NA	TRBJ2-5	TRBV6-5	CASSYEQGETQYF
NA	14	many	TRBJ2-7	TRBV7-8	CASSIGLEGYEQYF
NA	11	NA	TRBJ2-1	TRBV24-1	CATSDGYGQFF
NA	17	few	TRBJ2-6	TRBV18	CASSQQSRDSGANVLTF
NA	15	NA	TRBJ2-7	TRBV7-6	CASSLGAPGPCEQYF
NA	15	few	TRBJ1-1	TRBV11-1	CASSLTRDTSTEAFF
NA	13	few	TRBJ1-6	TRBV12-3/TRBV12-4	CASTWDPDSPLHF
NA	17	NA	TRBJ2-7	TRBV7-9	CASSHQKGGRPSYEQYF
NA	15	NA	TRBJ2-3	TRBV5-6	CASTRRGGPSDTQYF
TRBD2	20	medium-sized	TRBJ2-1	TRBV13	CASSLTGLAGEGTSYNEQFF
TRBD2	14	few	TRBJ2-1	TRBV20-1	CSATLAGGVNEQFF
NA	14	few	TRBJ2-7	TRBV20-1	CSAGPGGVLSEQYF
TRBD2	17	NA	TRBJ2-1	TRBV20-1	CSATSGRGDSSYNEQFF
NA	14	few	TRBJ1-1	TRBV12-3/TRBV12-4	CASTLVGGAAEAFF
NA	13	NA	TRBJ1-5	TRBV12-3/TRBV12-4	CASSPVGNQPQHF
NA	13	few	TRBJ1-1	TRBV6-5	CASSSDGNTEAFF
NA	11	NA	TRBJ1-2	TRBV12-3/TRBV12-4	CASSFSVGYTF
TRBD1	20	NA	TRBJ1-2	TRBV5-4	CASSLRGWTGGIPANYGYTF
TRBD1	15	NA	TRBJ2-5	TRBV9	CASSVGTGGSETQYF
TRBD1	15	few	TRBJ1-1	TRBV5-1	CASSFLTGMNTEAFF
TRBD1	18	few	TRBJ1-5	TRBV3-1	CASSRGQGRLGRNQPQHF
NA	13	NA	TRBJ2-3	TRBV24-1	CATMGDNTDTQYF
NA	13	few	TRBJ1-2	TRBV6-4	CASRNSLDYGYTF
NA	16	few	TRBJ2-5	TRBV15	CATSRDWRGTQETQYF
TRBD2	18	NA	TRBJ2-1	TRBV12-3/TRBV12-4	CASTILAGILFSYNEQFF
TRBD2	17	NA	TRBJ2-2	TRBV3-1	CASSQGLAGMNTGELFF
TRBD2	16	NA	TRBJ2-1	TRBV7-8	CASSLVERGSYNEQFF
NA	16	few	TRBJ2-5	TRBV15	CATSRETADDEETQYF
TRBD2	14	NA	TRBJ2-7	TRBV5-1	CASQTSGNIYEQYF
TRBD1	16	NA	TRBJ1-6	TRBV4-1	CASSQPRTGKNSPLHF
NA	15	NA	TRBJ2-7	TRBV20-1	CCARARDTLSYEQYF
TRBD1	13	few	TRBJ1-1	TRBV6-1	CASTGTGGPEAFF
NA	14	few	TRBJ2-1	TRBV2	CASSDSSVYNEQFF
NA	16	few	TRBJ2-5	TRBV21-1	CASSNGRGQMQETQYF